This T cell receptor (beta chain) originates from a study of CD8 T cells in ankylosing spondylitis (dated by TCRdb to between 2016 and 2019). Context from the whole study: The study profiled T cell receptor beta repertoires in healthy donors and ankylosing spondylitis patients to find disease-linked TCR variants. The full study cohort was made up of about 25 ankylosing spondylitis patients and around 100 healthy donors. Peripheral blood was sampled, and synovial fluid was additionally collected from ankylosing spondylitis patients.

The listed sequencing device is Illumina HiSeq 2500. TCR beta libraries were prepared by quantitative 5'-RACE with molecular barcodes. The study's own analysis went as follows. Disease-linked TCR variants were identified with a new computational method built on a probabilistic model of VDJ rearrangement. TCRdb itself trimmed the public reads at Q25 with fastp, ran MiXCR and retained productive beta chains. For every CDR3 protein sequence, its rows merge into one entry that carries the most common genes and DNA. The V and J calls and clone size come from TCRdb's table, not from the authors' own analysis. The sample table lists about 240,000 distinct CDR3 sequences, roughly 8.6% of them with a count of one. Under 7.5% of the sample is held by the ten biggest clonotypes. The research as a whole found: According to the report, matched synovial fluid samples from ankylosing spondylitis patients were significantly enriched for the disease-linked clones. The disease-linked clones had a CD8+ phenotype and were found at relatively low frequencies in peripheral blood. Some motif variants had previously been reported in the synovial fluid and blood of reactive arthritis patients, which suggests shared mechanisms of disease initiation. A TCR beta motif of 8 or 9 highly homologous amino acid variants appeared characteristic of blood from ankylosing spondylitis patients.

In its sample, this clonotype was seen many times. The target of this receptor is not known. No clone much larger than this one lies a single base away; base qualities are absent. Looking up the germline V gene yields CDR1 LGHNT and CDR2 FRNRAP. Inclusive of the bounding cysteine and phenylalanine, the CDR3 is 13 residues long. Only the CDR3 part of the read is kept: 39 bases, read in frame from the first base. V is cut by 1 base and J by 5 bases, and the space between the germline ends is 8 bases. The sequencing sample was made of blood, either unsorted or a sorted T cell fraction (not recorded which). The chain is encoded by TRBV12-5 joined to TRBJ1-1, and perhaps TRBD1 as D gene, on 6 matching bases. This TCR derives from a male donor with ankylosing spondylitis or in good health (not recorded which). The DNA reads TGTGCTAGTGGTTTGGCTACAGGGACTGAAGCTTTCTTT. The resulting protein is CASGLATGTEAFF. With the rest looked up from the reference TRBV12-5 and TRBJ1-1 genes rather than sequenced, the full variable domain is DARVTQTPRHKVTEMGQEVTMRCQPILGHNTVFWYRQTMMQGLELLAYFRNRAPLDDSGMPKDRFSAEMPDATLATLKIQPSEPRDSAVYFCASGLATGTEAFFGQGTRLTVV.